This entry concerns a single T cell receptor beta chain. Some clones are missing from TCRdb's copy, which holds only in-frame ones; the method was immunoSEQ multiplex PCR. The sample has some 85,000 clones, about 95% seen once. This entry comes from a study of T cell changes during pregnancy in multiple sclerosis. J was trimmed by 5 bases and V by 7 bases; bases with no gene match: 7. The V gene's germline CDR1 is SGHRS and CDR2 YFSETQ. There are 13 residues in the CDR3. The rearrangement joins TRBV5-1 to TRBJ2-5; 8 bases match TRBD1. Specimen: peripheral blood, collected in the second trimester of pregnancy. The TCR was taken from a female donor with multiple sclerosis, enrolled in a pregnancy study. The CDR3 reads CASFGQGYETQYF. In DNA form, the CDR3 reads TGCGCCAGCTTCGGACAGGGTTACGAGACCCAGTACTTC.